This TCR beta chain was found in a study of cytomegalovirus exposure and HLA in healthy donors. This clone was observed a few times. The CDR3 covers 14 residues. Germline loops: CDR1 SGDLS, CDR2 YYNGEE. V lost 3 bases and J 0 bases, leaving 9 bases between the germline ends. PCR employed 60 Vbeta and 13 Jbeta primers. Using immunoSEQ multiplex PCR, the repertoire was profiled, and TCRdb retains in-frame clones only, with some absent. This table has 150,000 or so clones, roughly 85% appearing once. There were likely unrecorded immune exposures, though donors were nominally healthy when sampled. V gene TRBV9 combines with J gene TRBJ2-5, with D possibly matching TRBD1 (5 bases). Sequencing was done on a sample of PBMCs. This TCR derives from a man aged 18 to 30 in good health and CMV-seropositive. CDR3 DNA: TGTGCCAGCAGCGCACAGGTAGACCAAGAGACCCAGTACTTC. Protein product: CASSAQVDQETQYF.